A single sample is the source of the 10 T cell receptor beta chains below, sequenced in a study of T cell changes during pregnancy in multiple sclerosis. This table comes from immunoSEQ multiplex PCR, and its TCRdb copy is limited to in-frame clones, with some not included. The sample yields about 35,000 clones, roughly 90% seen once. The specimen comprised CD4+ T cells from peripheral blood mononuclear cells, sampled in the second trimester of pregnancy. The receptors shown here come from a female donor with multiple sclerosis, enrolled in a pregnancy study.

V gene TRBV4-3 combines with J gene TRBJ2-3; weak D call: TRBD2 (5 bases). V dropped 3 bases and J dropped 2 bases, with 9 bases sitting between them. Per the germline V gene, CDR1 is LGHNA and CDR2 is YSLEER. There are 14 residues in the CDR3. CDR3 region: CASSQRVLTDTQYF. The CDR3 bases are TGCGCCAGCAGCCAGCGGGTCCTCACAGATACGCAGTATTTT.

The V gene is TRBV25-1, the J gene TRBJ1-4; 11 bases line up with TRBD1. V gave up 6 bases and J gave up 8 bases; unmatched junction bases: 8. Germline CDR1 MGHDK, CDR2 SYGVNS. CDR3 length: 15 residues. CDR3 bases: TGTGCCAGCAGGACCGCCGGGACAGGGGGAGAAAAACTGTTTTTT. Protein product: CASRTAGTGGEKLFF.

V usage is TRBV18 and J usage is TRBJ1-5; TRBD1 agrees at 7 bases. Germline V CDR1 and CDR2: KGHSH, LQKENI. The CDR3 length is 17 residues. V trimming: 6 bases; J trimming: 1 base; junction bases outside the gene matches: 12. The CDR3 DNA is TGTGCCAGCTCCCTTTCGACAGGGCGGTCAAGCAATCAGCCCCAGCATTTT. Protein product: CASSLSTGRSSNQPQHF. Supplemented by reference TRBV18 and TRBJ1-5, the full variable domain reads NAGVMQNPRHLVRRRGQEARLRCSPMKGHSHVYWYRQLPEEGLKFMVYLQKENIIDESGMPKERFSAEFPKEGPSILRIQQVVRGDSAAYFCASSLSTGRSSNQPQHFGDGTRLSIL.

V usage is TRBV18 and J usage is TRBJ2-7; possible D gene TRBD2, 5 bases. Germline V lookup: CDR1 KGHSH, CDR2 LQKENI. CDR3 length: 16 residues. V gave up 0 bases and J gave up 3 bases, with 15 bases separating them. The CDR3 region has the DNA TGTGCCAGCTCACCACCTGGGCTTACGGGGAACTACGAGCAGTACTTC. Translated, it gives CASSPPGLTGNYEQYF.

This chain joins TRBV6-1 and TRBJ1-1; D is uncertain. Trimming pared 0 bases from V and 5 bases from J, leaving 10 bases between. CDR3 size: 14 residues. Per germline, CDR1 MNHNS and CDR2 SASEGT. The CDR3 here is CASSEALRGTEAFF. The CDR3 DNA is TGTGCCAGCAGTGAAGCGCTTCGAGGAACTGAAGCTTTCTTT.

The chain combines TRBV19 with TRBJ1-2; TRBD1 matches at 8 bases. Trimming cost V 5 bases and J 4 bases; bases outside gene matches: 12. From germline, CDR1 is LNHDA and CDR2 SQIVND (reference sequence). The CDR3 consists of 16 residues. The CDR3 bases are TGTGCCAGTAGTGCCAGCCCGCAGGGGGCGGGCTATGGCTACACCTTC. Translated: CASSASPQGAGYGYTF.

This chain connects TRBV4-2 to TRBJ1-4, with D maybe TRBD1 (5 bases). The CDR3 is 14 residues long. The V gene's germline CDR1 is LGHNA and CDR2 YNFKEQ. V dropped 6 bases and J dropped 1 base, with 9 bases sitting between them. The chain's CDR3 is CASSGGGTNEKLFF. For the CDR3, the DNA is TGTGCCAGCAGTGGGGGAGGAACTAATGAAAAACTGTTTTTT.

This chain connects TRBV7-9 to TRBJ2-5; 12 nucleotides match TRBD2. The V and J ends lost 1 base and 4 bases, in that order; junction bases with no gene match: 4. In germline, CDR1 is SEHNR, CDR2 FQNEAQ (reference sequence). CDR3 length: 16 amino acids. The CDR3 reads CASSLVVLAGGETQYF. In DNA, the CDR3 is TGTGCCAGCAGCTTAGTAGTACTAGCGGGAGGAGAGACCCAGTACTTC.

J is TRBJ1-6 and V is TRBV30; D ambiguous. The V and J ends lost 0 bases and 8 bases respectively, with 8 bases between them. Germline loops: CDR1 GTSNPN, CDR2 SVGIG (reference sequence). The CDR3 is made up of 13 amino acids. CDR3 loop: CAWSVLFDSPLHF. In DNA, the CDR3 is TGTGCCTGGAGTGTACTTTTCGATTCACCCCTCCACTTT.

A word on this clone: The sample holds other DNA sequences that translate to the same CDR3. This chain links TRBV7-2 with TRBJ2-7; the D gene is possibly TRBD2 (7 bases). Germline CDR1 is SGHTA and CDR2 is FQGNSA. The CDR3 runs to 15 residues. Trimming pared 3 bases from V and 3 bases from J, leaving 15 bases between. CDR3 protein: CASSFSGGEFYEQYF. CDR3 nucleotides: TGTGCCAGCAGCTTTTCGGGGGGCGAATTCTACGAGCAGTACTTC.